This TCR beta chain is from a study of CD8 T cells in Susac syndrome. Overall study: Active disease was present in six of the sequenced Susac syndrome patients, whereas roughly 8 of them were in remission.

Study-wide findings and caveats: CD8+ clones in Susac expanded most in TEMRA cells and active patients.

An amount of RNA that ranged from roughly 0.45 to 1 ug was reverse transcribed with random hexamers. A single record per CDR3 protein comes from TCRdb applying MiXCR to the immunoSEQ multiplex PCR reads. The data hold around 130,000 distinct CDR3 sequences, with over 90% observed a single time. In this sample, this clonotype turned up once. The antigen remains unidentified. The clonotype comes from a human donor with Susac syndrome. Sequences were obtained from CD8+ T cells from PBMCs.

The CDR3 loop is CASSPEDRQPQHF. Here the CDR3 DNA reads TGTGCCAGCTCACCCGAGGACAGGCAGCCCCAGCATTTT. The genes are TRBV18 and TRBJ1-5, with 7 nucleotides matching TRBD1. The germline V gene encodes CDR1 KGHSH and CDR2 LQKENI. The CDR3 covers 13 residues. V shed 3 bases, J shed 7 bases, and the junction held 3 bases outside the gene matches.